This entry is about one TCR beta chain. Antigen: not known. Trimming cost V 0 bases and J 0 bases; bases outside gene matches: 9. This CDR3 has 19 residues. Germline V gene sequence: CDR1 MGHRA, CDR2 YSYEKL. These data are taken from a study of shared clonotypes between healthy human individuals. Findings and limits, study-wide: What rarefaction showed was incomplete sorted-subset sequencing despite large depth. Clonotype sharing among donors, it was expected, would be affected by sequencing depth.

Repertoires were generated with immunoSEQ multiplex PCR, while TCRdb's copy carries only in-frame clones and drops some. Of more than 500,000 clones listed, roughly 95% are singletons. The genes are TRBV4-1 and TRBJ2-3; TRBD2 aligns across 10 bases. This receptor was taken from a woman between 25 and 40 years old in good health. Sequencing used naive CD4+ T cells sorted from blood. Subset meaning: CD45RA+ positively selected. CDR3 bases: TGCGCCAGCAGCCAAGATCGAATAGCGGGAGGCCTAAGCACAGATACGCAGTATTTT. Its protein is CASSQDRIAGGLSTDTQYF.